Shown below are 5 T cell receptor beta chains from a single sample sequenced in a study of OX40 agonist ivuxolimab in advanced cancers. The protocol used for the library was the immunoSEQ multiplex PCR assay. As stored in TCRdb, this immuneACCESS dataset retains in-frame rearrangements with V and J assigned. A fraction of the clones does not appear; measured against another copy, unresolved V genes explain less than half of the discrepancy, and the remainder lacks a known reason. The sample data list 95,000 to 150,000 clones, and 93% of these were observed just once. Jointly, the top ten make up about 0.14% of the sample. This specimen was CD4+ or CD8+ T cells sorted from blood, taken in a trial of the OX40 agonist ivuxolimab. The receptors come from an adult with an advanced solid tumor such as melanoma, head and neck, liver or kidney cancer.

This sequence joins TRBV2 and TRBJ2-5, with 10 bases identical to TRBD1. This CDR3 contains 15 residues. Trimming cost V 4 bases and J 5 bases; bases outside gene matches: 7. Germline V gene lookup returns CDR1 SNHLY and CDR2 FYNNEI. The CDR3, as DNA: TGTGCCAGCAGTGGAGACAGGGGGCGGGTTGAGACCCAGTACTTC. Translated, it gives CASSGDRGRVETQYF.

This clone was seen once. The chain is built from TRBV7-2 and TRBJ2-1; the D is unclear. CDR1 and CDR2 from the germline V gene are SGHTA and FQGNSA. The V and J ends lost 7 bases and 0 bases respectively, with 13 bases between them. This CDR3 is built from 15 residues. The CDR3 DNA sequence: TGTGCCAGCACCGAACGAATTAGCTCCTACAATGAGCAGTTCTTC. This translates into CASTERISSYNEQFF. Variable domain in full (rest from reference TRBV7-2 and TRBJ2-1): GAGVSQSPSNKVTEKGKDVELRCDPISGHTALYWYRQSLGQGLEFLIYFQGNSAPDKSGLPSDRFSAERTGGSVSTLTIQRTQQEDSAVYLCASTERISSYNEQFFGPGTRLTVL.

The chain employs TRBV5-1 and TRBJ2-5, with D unresolved. This CDR3 has 12 residues. Germline V gives CDR1 SGHRS, CDR2 YFSETQ. V gave up 3 bases and J gave up 1 base, with 4 bases separating them. CDR3 amino acids: CASSYLQETQYF. DNA for the CDR3: TGCGCCAGCAGCTATCTCCAAGAGACCCAGTACTTC. The variable domain in full, completed from reference TRBV5-1 and TRBJ2-5, reads KAGVTQTPRYLIKTRGQQVTLSCSPISGHRSVSWYQQTPGQGLQFLFEYFSETQRNKGNFPGRFSGRQFSNSRSEMNVSTLELGDSALYLCASSYLQETQYFGPGTRLLVL.

This chain uses TRBV11-3 with TRBJ2-1, with 7 bases that match TRBD2. The V and J ends lost 5 bases and 3 bases, in that order; junction bases with no gene match: 4. Germline loops: CDR1 SGHNT, CDR2 YENEEA. The CDR3 contains 14 residues. CDR3: CASSPRDYYNEQFF. DNA of the CDR3: TGTGCCAGCAGCCCCCGGGACTACTACAATGAGCAGTTCTTC. The full variable domain, its missing parts supplied by reference TRBV11-3 and TRBJ2-1, is EAGVVQSPRYKIIEKKQPVAFWCNPISGHNTLYWYLQNLGQGPELLIRYENEEAVDDSQLPKDRFSAERLKGVDSTLKIQPAELGDSAVYLCASSPRDYYNEQFFGPGTRLTVL.

The V gene is TRBV9, the J gene TRBJ2-7; a possible D gene is TRBD2 (6 bases). The V end lost 0 bases, the J end lost 6 bases, and 16 bases lay between the germline ends. The germline V gene has CDR1 SGDLS and CDR2 YYNGEE. The CDR3 is 15 amino acids. CDR3 residues: CASSVGGVAGGEQYF. The CDR3 DNA sequence: TGTGCCAGCAGCGTAGGTGGAGTAGCCGGGGGCGAGCAGTACTTC. Variable domain in full (rest from reference TRBV9 and TRBJ2-7): DSGVTQTPKHLITATGQRVTLRCSPRSGDLSVYWYQQSLDQGLQFLIQYYNGEERAKGNILERFSAQQFPDLHSELNLSSLELGDSALYFCASSVGGVAGGEQYFGPGTRLTVT.